The 9 T cell receptor beta chains below were found in one sample sequenced in a study of cytomegalovirus exposure and HLA in healthy donors (dated by TCRdb to the late 2010s). Libraries were made using the immunoSEQ multiplex PCR assay. The multiplex PCR relied on a mix of 60 forward primers for TCR Vbeta segments and 13 reverse primers for TCR Jbeta segments. This immuneACCESS table, as held by TCRdb, lists in-frame sequences with V and J called but not all clones. Of the missing ones, under half trace to an unresolved V gene in checked studies; the others have no known cause. This sample gives some 200,000 clones in total; 70% of them show up just once. Together, the top ten hold roughly 2.5% of the sample. Source material: PBMCs. The receptors shown here come from a man in his forties or fifties in good health and CMV-seropositive.

The chain employs TRBV5-1 and TRBJ2-7, with TRBD1 as a possible D gene (5 bases). The V and J ends lost 7 bases and 4 bases respectively, with 21 bases between them. Germline loops: CDR1 SGHRS, CDR2 YFSETQ. The CDR3 runs 15 residues. The CDR3 sequence: CASPLHQGNSYEQYF. The CDR3 DNA is TGCGCCAGCCCATTACACCAGGGAAATTCTTACGAGCAGTACTTC. The complete variable domain, with remaining parts taken from reference TRBV5-1 and TRBJ2-7, reads KAGVTQTPRYLIKTRGQQVTLSCSPISGHRSVSWYQQTPGQGLQFLFEYFSETQRNKGNFPGRFSGRQFSNSRSEMNVSTLELGDSALYLCASPLHQGNSYEQYFGPGTRLTVT.

This chain links TRBV5-1 with TRBJ2-7; 7 bases line up with TRBD1. The CDR3 runs 13 residues. V gave up 6 bases and J gave up 5 bases; unmatched junction bases: 8. Germline CDR1 is SGHRS and CDR2 is YFSETQ. CDR3 bases: TGCGCCAGCAAGGAGACAGGGTCACACGAGCAGTACTTC. This sequence encodes CASKETGSHEQYF.

This clone was counted only a few times. The CDR3 protein is CASSSVPGANVLTF. CDR3 sequence (DNA): TGCGCCAGCAGCTCAGTACCTGGGGCCAACGTCCTGACTTTC. The genes are TRBV5-1 and TRBJ2-6, with no clear D. The CDR3 extends over 14 amino acids. V lost 3 bases and J lost 2, with 6 bases in between. The germline CDR1 and CDR2 sequences are SGHRS and YFSETQ.

The J gene is TRBJ2-4, the V gene TRBV6-1, with D uncertain. CDR3 size: 16 residues. Per the germline V gene, CDR1 is MNHNS and CDR2 is SASEGT. V gave up 1 base and J gave up 0 bases, with 10 bases separating them. The CDR3 nucleotides are TGTGCCAGCAGTGAAGTCCCCGGAGTAGCCAAAAACATTCAGTACTTC. It is translated as CASSEVPGVAKNIQYF.

The CDR3 protein is CASSIARVLSYNEQFF. DNA for the CDR3: TGTGCCAGTAGTATAGCTCGGGTACTCTCCTACAATGAGCAGTTCTTC. The rearrangement joins TRBV19 to TRBJ2-1; D gene uncertain. The CDR3 runs to 16 residues. Germline CDR1 LNHDA, CDR2 SQIVND (reference sequence). V dropped 1 base and J dropped 0 bases, with 10 bases sitting between them.

V is TRBV13 and J is TRBJ1-4; D unclear. V lost 8 bases and J lost 0, with 13 bases in between. Germline loops: CDR1 PRHDT, CDR2 FYEKMQ (reference sequence). The CDR3 is made up of 15 amino acids. The CDR3 protein is CASAERSATNEKLFF. The CDR3 DNA follows: TGTGCCAGCGCGGAGAGGAGCGCAACTAATGAAAAACTGTTTTTT.

This clone occurred a few times. J is TRBJ1-1 and V is TRBV7-9; TRBD1 might be the D (6 bases). Trimming shortened V by 3 bases and J by 4 bases, and 9 bases separated the two germline ends. Germline values: CDR1 SEHNR, CDR2 FQNEAQ (reference sequence). CDR3 length: 13 amino acids. DNA for the CDR3: TGTGCCAGCAGCTTTTCACAGGGCACTGAAGCTTTCTTT. The encoded protein is CASSFSQGTEAFF.

V and J are TRBV4-3 and TRBJ1-6; 11 bases fit TRBD1. Germline CDR1 and CDR2: LGHNA and YSLEER. Trimming cost V 1 base and J 5 bases; bases outside gene matches: 7. The CDR3 contains 18 residues. The CDR3 DNA reads as TGCGCCAGCAGCCAAGGGGGACAGGGGGTAAAGAATAATTCACCCCTCCACTTT. This gives the protein CASSQGGQGVKNNSPLHF.

The chain combines TRBV7-9 with TRBJ1-6; D is possibly TRBD1 (6 bases). Trimming shortened V by 1 base and J by 11 bases, and 12 bases separated the two germline ends. Germline V CDR1 and CDR2: SEHNR, FQNEAQ (reference sequence). CDR3 length equals 14 residues. The chain's CDR3 is CASSLGAGETPLHF. DNA for the CDR3: TGTGCCAGCAGCTTAGGGGCAGGGGAAACACCCCTCCACTTT.